This T cell receptor (beta chain) originates from a study of spatial heterogeneity in lung cancer. About the study: Across the raw uncorrected reads, a unique TCR and UMI combination was observed, on average, more than ten times. General study findings and limits: Ubiquitous expanded tumor TCRs showed up in blood more at resection than follow-up.

Time point meaning: sample taken at primary tumor resection. Whole RNA, isolated from tumor, nontumor lung or frozen PBMC, was sequenced without prior sorting. The sample holds a few counts of this clonotype. Its specificity is not known. From the 5' RACE reads, TCRdb called clonotypes with MiXCR, one entry per CDR3 protein. This table has about 36,000 distinct CDR3 sequences, less than 9% appearing once. From germline, CDR1 is MGHRA and CDR2 YSYEKL. This CDR3 has 16 amino acids. J lost 2 bases, V lost 0 bases, and 4 bases had no gene match. The V gene is TRBV4-1, the J gene TRBJ2-1, with 7 bases aligning to TRBD2. The sample was PBMCs, taken at surgery. This clonotype was obtained from a female donor with early-stage non-small cell lung cancer. Written as DNA, the CDR3 is TGCGCCAGCAGCCAAGACCTAGCGGCCACCTACAATGAGCAGTTCTTC. This codes for CASSQDLAATYNEQFF.